This entry lists 17 T cell receptor beta chains sequenced from one sample in a study of blood T cell repertoires in COVID-19. The method was immunoSEQ multiplex PCR; TCRdb's version includes in-frame clones alone and lacks a portion of them. The sample lists 180,000 or so clones; 86% were seen once. The sample was peripheral blood. The receptors shown here come from a man aged 65 to 79 with acute or convalescent COVID-19.

V usage is TRBV19 and J usage is TRBJ2-3; no firm D call. Germline V gives CDR1 LNHDA, CDR2 SQIVND (reference sequence). Deletions cut 6 bases from V and 3 bases from J, with 25 bases between. There are 18 residues in the CDR3. This CDR3 reads CASRHAYRVDTTTDTQYF. As DNA, the CDR3 is TGTGCCAGTAGACACGCTTACAGAGTTGATACGACAACAGATACGCAGTATTTT.

This chain uses TRBV28 with TRBJ2-1; a possible D gene is TRBD1 (6 bases). Germline CDR1 MDHEN, CDR2 SYDVKM. This CDR3 is 14 amino acids long. The V gene lost 3 bases and the J gene lost 6 bases, with 12 bases spanning the gap. This chain's CDR3 is CASSLETGVNEQFF. The CDR3 bases are TGTGCCAGCAGTTTGGAGACAGGTGTCAATGAGCAGTTCTTC.

V usage is TRBV18 and J usage is TRBJ1-2; D is uncertain. Germline CDR1 is KGHSH and CDR2 is LQKENI. V gave up 6 bases and J gave up 0 bases, with 11 bases separating them. The CDR3 consists of 14 residues. The chain's CDR3 is CASSPREANYGYTF. In DNA form, the CDR3 reads TGTGCCAGCTCCCCCAGAGAGGCTAACTATGGCTACACCTTC.

This chain joins TRBV5-4 and TRBJ2-1; a weak D match, TRBD2 (5 bases). CDR3 length: 16 amino acids. The germline gives CDR1 SGHNT, CDR2 YYREEE (reference sequence). V gave up 1 base and J gave up 2 bases, with 13 bases separating them. The chain's CDR3 is CASSLIITGTYNEQFF. Written as DNA, the CDR3 is TGTGCCAGCAGCTTGATAATTACCGGGACCTACAATGAGCAGTTCTTC.

The chain couples TRBV9 to TRBJ2-6; no clear D gene. CDR1 is SGDLS, CDR2 YYNGEE, per germline. Between the trimmed V and J ends, which lost 4 bases and 0 bases, there was a span of 14 bases. The CDR3 has 17 residues. As DNA, the CDR3 is TGTGCCAGCAGCCCCCGGAAGACTGGCTCTGGGGCCAACGTCCTGACTTTC. This gives the protein CASSPRKTGSGANVLTF.

This clone was detected once. This chain links TRBV19 with TRBJ2-1, with 10 nucleotides matching TRBD2. Germline V gene data show CDR1 as LNHDA and CDR2 as SQIVND (reference sequence). Germline trimming cut 6 bases from V and 1 base from J; bases unmatched to any gene: 3. This CDR3 has 15 residues. The CDR3 loop reads CASSNSGGSYNEQFF. The DNA for the CDR3 is TGTGCCAGTAGCAATAGCGGGGGGTCCTACAATGAGCAGTTCTTC.

The chain carries TRBV12-3 or TRBV12-4 and TRBJ2-7, with D tentatively TRBD1 (5 bases). V lost 6 bases and J 2 bases, leaving 11 bases between the germline ends. The CDR3 runs to 13 residues. In DNA form, the CDR3 reads TGTGCCAGCAGCTCGACAGTTACCTACGAGCAGTACTTC. It is translated as CASSSTVTYEQYF.

The chain couples TRBV21-1 to TRBJ2-3; the table calls TRBD1, which could not be checked here. TRBV21-1 is tagged as a pseudogene. This CDR3 is built from 19 residues. As DNA, the CDR3 is TGTGCCAGCCCCCCAGGGCCCAAGGGTCAAGTGGTTAGCACAGATACGCAGTATTTT. Protein product: CASPPGPKGQVVSTDTQYF.

The chain is built from TRBV18 and TRBJ2-5, with TRBD2 identical over 9 bases. CDR3 length equals 14 residues. Germline-derived CDR1 and CDR2 are KGHSH and LQKENI. Germline trimming cut 6 bases from V and 2 bases from J; bases unmatched to any gene: 4. CDR3: CASSLTSGQETQYF. The CDR3 coding sequence is TGTGCCAGCTCTCTGACTAGCGGACAAGAGACCCAGTACTTC. Complete variable domain (other parts from reference TRBV18 and TRBJ2-5): NAGVMQNPRHLVRRRGQEARLRCSPMKGHSHVYWYRQLPEEGLKFMVYLQKENIIDESGMPKERFSAEFPKEGPSILRIQQVVRGDSAAYFCASSLTSGQETQYFGPGTRLLVL.

The chain combines TRBV30 with TRBJ1-6, with TRBD1 as a possible D gene (5 bases). Germline lookup yields CDR1 GTSNPN and CDR2 SVGIG (reference sequence). CDR3 length: 13 residues. The ends were cut back, 0 bases at V and 10 bases at J, with 10 bases in the middle. The CDR3 DNA sequence: TGTGCCTGGAGTGTTTCCGGGGGATCACCCCTCCACTTT. It encodes CAWSVSGGSPLHF.

With regard to this clone: Other nucleotide sequences in the sample specify the same CDR3. The chain carries TRBV5-1 and TRBJ2-7, with D perhaps TRBD1 (7 bases). CDR1 and CDR2 from the germline V gene are SGHRS and YFSETQ. Between the trimmed V and J ends, which lost 0 bases and 3 bases, there was a span of 10 bases. The CDR3 runs to 14 residues. The CDR3 sequence: CASSLGGDSYEQYF. CDR3 nucleotide sequence: TGCGCCAGCAGCTTGGGCGGGGACAGCTACGAGCAGTACTTC.

This chain connects TRBV7-9 to TRBJ2-7; TRBD1 aligns across 8 bases. V shed 5 bases and J 2 bases; nucleotides not matched to a gene: 5. The CDR3 extends over 14 amino acids. Germline CDR1 SEHNR, CDR2 FQNEAQ (reference sequence). The CDR3 nucleotides are TGTGCCAGCAGCCTCGGACAGGGAGCCTACGAGCAGTACTTC. Translation gives CASSLGQGAYEQYF.

The chain carries TRBV9 and TRBJ1-2; 8 positions agree with TRBD1. The V and J ends lost 0 bases and 8 bases, in that order; junction bases with no gene match: 6. The CDR3 contains 14 residues. Looked up from germline, CDR1 is SGDLS and CDR2 is YYNGEE. CDR3 amino acids: CASSVAWDRRGYTF. In DNA form, the CDR3 reads TGTGCCAGCAGCGTAGCGTGGGACAGGCGCGGCTACACCTTC.

This rearrangement joins TRBV7-3 to TRBJ2-5; 7 bases match TRBD1. The CDR3 is 13 amino acids. V lost 4 bases to trimming and J lost 5 bases; unmatched junction nucleotides: 4. Germline CDR1 and CDR2: SGHTA and FQGTGA. The CDR3 coding sequence is TGTGCCAGCAGCTCACAGGGGCGCGAGACCCAGTACTTC. Translated: CASSSQGRETQYF.

This clone turned up a few times. The rearrangement joins TRBV5-1 to TRBJ2-5; 9 bases align to TRBD1. CDR3 length: 17 residues. The V segment lost 4 bases and the J segment 6 bases; nucleotides outside the gene matches: 16. Germline CDR1 reads SGHRS; CDR2 reads YFSETQ. This CDR3 is CASSPPGQGSTSQTQYF. CDR3 in DNA: TGCGCCAGCAGCCCCCCGGGACAGGGATCCACAAGCCAGACCCAGTACTTC.

The CDR3 reads CASSPTGQGAFRGYTF. CDR3 in DNA: TGTGCCAGCAGCCCTACGGGACAGGGGGCGTTCCGGGGCTACACCTTC. J is TRBJ1-2 and V is TRBV7-2; 12 positions match TRBD1. Germline V gene lookup returns CDR1 SGHTA and CDR2 FQGNSA. Trimming at V came to 5 bases and at J to 8 bases, leaving 12 bases not matched to a gene. This CDR3 region has 16 residues.

The rearrangement links TRBV5-1 to TRBJ2-1, with TRBD2 matching over 12 bases. The CDR3 runs to 14 residues. J gave up 8 bases and V 5 bases, and 5 bases lay outside the gene matches. Germline CDR1 reads SGHRS; CDR2 reads YFSETQ. The CDR3 DNA sequence: TGCGCCAGCAGGGTGACTAGCGGGAGTGATGAGCAGTTCTTC. Amino acid sequence: CASRVTSGSDEQFF.